The 14 T cell receptor beta chains listed next were all sequenced from one sample in a study of blood T cell repertoires in COVID-19. Only in-frame clones appear in the TCRdb table, and some are missing; sequencing was by immunoSEQ multiplex PCR. Of around 290,000 clones listed, 75% to 95% are singletons. Sequencing was performed on PBMCs or T cells enriched from blood (not recorded which). These TCRs come from a woman aged 25-40 years who had recovered from COVID-19.

This sequence joins TRBV6-2 or TRBV6-3 and TRBJ2-7; TRBD2 matches 10 bases. The CDR3 totals 14 residues. The germline gives CDR1 MNHEY, CDR2 SVGEGT. The junction had 3 bases not matched to a gene; V was cut back by 6 bases and J by 1 base. The CDR3 DNA follows: TGTGCCAGCAGCCCTAGCGGGGGTTCCTACGAGCAGTACTTC. Translating it yields CASSPSGGSYEQYF.

The genes are TRBV19 and TRBJ2-1, with D maybe TRBD2 (6 bases). With 5 bases removed from V and 3 bases from J, the gap between germline ends came to 14 bases. Germline V lookup: CDR1 LNHDA, CDR2 SQIVND (reference sequence). The CDR3 contains 15 residues. The CDR3 region is CASSLSGEIYNEQFF. The CDR3 coding sequence is TGTGCCAGTAGTTTATCGGGGGAAATCTACAATGAGCAGTTCTTC.

The CDR3, as DNA: TGTGCCAGTAGTATTGGCGGGAGGGCTACCGGGGAGCTGTTTTTT. It specifies CASSIGGRATGELFF. This chain uses TRBV19 with TRBJ2-2, with 9 bases that match TRBD2. The CDR3 contains 15 residues. Germline assignment: CDR1 LNHDA and CDR2 SQIVND (reference sequence). V trimming: 3 bases; J trimming: 5 bases; junction bases outside the gene matches: 4.

This chain uses TRBV19 with TRBJ1-2, with TRBD1 matching 8 bases. Germline CDR1 and CDR2: LNHDA and SQIVND (reference sequence). The length of the CDR3 is 15 residues. V dropped 3 bases and J dropped 4; count of bases not matched to a gene: 7. The CDR3 loop is CASSIVPDRAYGYTF. DNA of the CDR3: TGTGCCAGTAGTATTGTTCCGGACAGGGCCTATGGCTACACCTTC.

The CDR3 region is CATSDTQGQGSLSEQYF. CDR3 DNA: TGTGCCACCAGTGATACCCAAGGACAGGGGTCGTTGAGCGAGCAGTACTTC. The J gene is TRBJ2-7, the V gene TRBV24-1; 9 nucleotides match TRBD1. The CDR3 is 17 amino acids. The germline CDR1 and CDR2 sequences are KGHDR and SFDVKD. Trimming removed 3 bases from V and 6 bases from J; junction bases left unmatched: 14.

The chain combines TRBV5-4 with TRBJ2-7; possibly TRBD2 for D (5 bases). Trimming stripped 1 base from V and 6 bases from J, with 11 bases between. The germline gives CDR1 SGHNT, CDR2 YYREEE (reference sequence). This CDR3 spans 13 amino acids. The CDR3 reads CASSLLAGGEQYF. CDR3 sequence (DNA): TGTGCCAGCAGCTTGTTGGCAGGAGGCGAGCAGTACTTC.

V is TRBV29-1 and J is TRBJ1-2, with 8 bases aligning to TRBD1. The CDR3 is 12 residues long. Germline trimming cut 4 bases from V and 11 bases from J; bases unmatched to any gene: 9. In germline, CDR1 is SQVTM, CDR2 ANQGSEA. DNA of the CDR3: TGCAGCGTTGCCGGACAGGGAACCGTTTACACCTTC. The encoded protein is CSVAGQGTVYTF.

This rearrangement joins TRBV28 to TRBJ2-2; 7 bases match TRBD2. Germline V CDR1 and CDR2: MDHEN, SYDVKM. The CDR3 is made up of 16 amino acids. J lost 4 bases, V lost 2 bases, and 7 bases had no gene match. The CDR3 DNA is TGTGCCAGCAGTTTAAGCCCTAGCGGACTCACCGGGGAGCTGTTTTTT. The encoded protein is CASSLSPSGLTGELFF. Supplemented by reference TRBV28 and TRBJ2-2, the full variable domain reads DVKVTQSSRYLVKRTGEKVFLECVQDMDHENMFWYRQDPGLGLRLIYFSYDVKMKEKGDIPEGYSVSREKKERFSLILESASTNQTSMYLCASSLSPSGLTGELFFGEGSRLTVL.

This clone was detected once. This chain links TRBV3-1 (or the pseudogene TRBV3-2) with TRBJ2-3; 9 bases align to TRBD2. Germline V gene data show CDR1 as LGHDT and CDR2 as YNNKEL (reference sequence). V shed 4 bases, J shed 4 bases, and the junction held 9 bases outside the gene matches. The length of the CDR3 is 16 residues. CDR3 loop: CASSPFSGSGSDTQYF. The DNA of the CDR3 is TGTGCCAGCAGCCCCTTTAGCGGGAGTGGATCAGATACGCAGTATTTT.

The V call is TRBV7-2, the J call TRBJ2-3, with D perhaps matching TRBD1 (7 bases). V lost 4 bases and J lost 4, with 15 bases in between. This CDR3 is 15 amino acids long. Germline values: CDR1 SGHTA, CDR2 FQGNSA. The CDR3 DNA is TGTGCCAGCAGCTATCACCAGGGGGGAGCAGATACGCAGTATTTT. Translating gives CASSYHQGGADTQYF.

The rearrangement joins TRBV7-2 to TRBJ2-5, with 7 bases matching TRBD2. The CDR3 contains 17 residues. From germline, CDR1 is SGHTA and CDR2 FQGNSA. Trimming took 5 bases from V and 1 from J; bases not matched to a gene: 13. As DNA, the CDR3 is TGTGCCAGCAGCCTAGGAGGGGCGGGAGTGGTCCAAGAGACCCAGTACTTC. Translated: CASSLGGAGVVQETQYF.

J is TRBJ2-3 and V is TRBV28; 13 bases match TRBD2. Germline V lookup: CDR1 MDHEN, CDR2 SYDVKM. The CDR3 is 15 residues long. Unmatched junction bases numbered 5, after V lost 5 bases and J lost 6 bases. CDR3 DNA: TGTGCCAGCAGTCTAGGGACTAGCGGGATTGATACGCAGTATTTT. It specifies CASSLGTSGIDTQYF.

The chain links TRBV2 to TRBJ2-1; 7 bases match TRBD2. Trimming cost V 3 bases and J 8 bases; bases outside gene matches: 1. The length of the CDR3 is 12 residues. Per germline, CDR1 SNHLY and CDR2 FYNNEI. The CDR3 protein is CASSDAGDEQFF. The CDR3 bases are TGTGCCAGCAGTGACGCGGGGGATGAGCAGTTCTTC.

The CDR3 here is CASSVGGGTETDTQYF. CDR3 coding DNA: TGTGCCAGCAGCGTGGGGGGTGGGACTGAGACAGATACGCAGTATTTT. This sequence joins TRBV9 and TRBJ2-3; possible D gene TRBD2, 6 bases. Deletions cut 2 bases from V and 3 bases from J, with 16 bases between. The germline V gene encodes CDR1 SGDLS and CDR2 YYNGEE. The length of the CDR3 is 16 residues.